This T cell receptor (beta chain) comes out of a study of blood T cells in healthy people across ages (dated by TCRdb to 2015 to 2017). With regard to the full study: In model experiments, template switching captured roughly one uniquely barcoded TCR beta cDNA molecule for every two T cells. Donors of different ages were randomly distributed across sequencing lanes to avoid experimental bias. Two additional independent replicas of 1 million unique cDNA reads from the same blood draw were analyzed for two donors (one aged 18 to 30 and one aged 80 or older). The donors were split into four age groups: young (average 16 years), middle-aged (39), aged (about 62) and long-lived (82). Using deep sequencing normalized with unique cDNA molecular identifiers, the study measured how TCR beta repertoire diversity changes with age.

The donors were roughly 39 Caucasian individuals from Russia, aged 6 to 90 years, who were systemically healthy. Around 10 milliliters of peripheral blood were drawn from each donor into EDTA-treated Vacutainer tubes. Ficoll-Paque density-gradient centrifugation was used to isolate PBMCs, with at least 6.5 million obtained per sample. Total RNA, at least 6 micrograms per sample, was extracted from PBMCs with Trizol reagent. The percentages of naive CD45RAhigh/CD27high T cells were determined by flow cytometry on a PBMC aliquot from every donor. From the cysteine up to the phenylalanine, the CDR3 has a length of 12 residues. The kept DNA is CDR3 alone, 36 bases in frame from the first base. Looking up the germline V gene yields CDR1 MDHEN and CDR2 SYDVKM. Cut back by 8 bases and 4 bases, the V and J ends lie 11 bases apart. The library was obtained by 5' RACE. Sequencing used an Illumina HiSeq 2500. A second roughly 6 to 12 cycle PCR used a sample-barcoded 5' primer and a J-beta primer mix. A template-switch 5' adaptor carrying 12 random nucleotides introduced a unique molecular identifier onto each TCR beta cDNA molecule. At least 2.5 million CDR3-containing paired-end reads were obtained from each sample. The Mint cDNA synthesis kit, primed by a TRBC-specific oligonucleotide, was used to synthesize first-strand cDNA from all RNA. All cDNA was treated with uracil-DNA glycosylase and then went through a first 18-cycle PCR with the universal primers M1SS and BC2_uni_R. The authors processed their data as follows. For normalization, 1 million high-quality reads were randomly selected from each sample, with every read carrying a distinct molecular identifier. Reads with shared molecular identifiers were discarded instead of being binned into consensus sequences. MiTCR, with a Q25 quality threshold and the strictest error-elimination algorithm, was used for CDR3 identification, clonotype clustering and error correction. A nonparametric unseen species model with Euler transformation was used to estimate lower-bound total TCR beta diversity. TCRdb trimmed the raw reads at Q25, called clones with MiXCR and kept productive beta chains. A single entry per CDR3 protein holds the most common genes and DNA from its merged rows. For this entry, the V and J calls and clone size follow TCRdb and not the study's own pipeline. The sample table holds 1.5 million to 1.9 million distinct CDR3 sequences, of which approximately 39% were seen once. Just over 4% of the sample belongs to the ten largest clones.

Comments on this clonotype: Its cognate antigen has yet to be identified. The record has no base qualities; no much larger clone is one base away.

Overall study outcomes, separate from this receptor: The percentage of naive T cells measured by flow cytometry correlated strongly with observed TCR beta diversity. Observed TCR beta diversity per million T cells fell roughly linearly with age, and a significant reduction was already apparent by age about 38. Bulk unsorted PBMC profiling prevented conclusive comparison of naive and antigen-experienced compartments. Because donor CMV infection status was unknown, age-related changes in expanded clonotypes were potentially confounded. Total diversity estimates from one million sequenced T cells were considered lower bounds and underestimates. Compared with the aged group, the long-lived group had more naive CD4+ T cells, fewer expanded clones and increased TCR diversity, suggesting age selection.

The chain uses TRBV28 and TRBJ2-5; TRBD1 is perhaps the D gene, given 5 matching bases. The sequenced sample was blood. The receptor was derived from a woman aged 18-30 years in good health. The bases read TGTGCCAGCGAAGCCAGGGCAGAGACCCAGTACTTC. It is translated as CASEARAETQYF.